The TCR beta chain under discussion was sequenced for a study of radiation and T cells in renal cell carcinoma. This clone was observed a single time. Method: immunoSEQ multiplex PCR; TCRdb's copy keeps in-frame clones and lacks some. The table records 40,000 to 60,000 clones, 75% to 85% of them present only once. The CDR3 consists of 16 residues. The germline gives CDR1 WNHNN, CDR2 SYGVQD (reference sequence). V dropped 3 bases and J dropped 6 bases, with 18 bases sitting between them. Time point indicated: blood 2 weeks post-SBRT. Treatment noted: 15 Gy SBRT to primary tumor, nephrectomy 4 weeks later.

The chain links TRBV10-1 to TRBJ2-1; possibly TRBD2 for D (6 bases). Sequenced material: blood, taken from a patient whose treatment included radiotherapy and nephrectomy. The source is a woman aged 70-85 years with renal cell carcinoma. CDR3 region: CASSEGSAYGGNEQFF. The CDR3 DNA follows: TGCGCCAGCAGTGAAGGGTCAGCGTACGGGGGCAATGAGCAGTTCTTC.